Following are 15 T cell receptor beta chains from one sample sequenced in a study of response to subunit inactivated influenza vaccine. MiXCR, applied by TCRdb to the RT-PCR reads, yields one record per CDR3 protein. This table holds 150,000 or so distinct CDR3 sequences, about 10% found once. Material: CD8+ T cells sorted from PBMCs, obtained around 25 months after vaccination. These receptors were obtained from a man aged 50-75 years who received an inactivated influenza vaccine.

J is TRBJ2-7 and V is TRBV9; D is possibly TRBD1 (6 bases). Germline loops: CDR1 SGDLS, CDR2 YYNGEE. This CDR3 has 16 amino acids. V was clipped by 4 bases and J by 0 bases, with 17 bases between them. The CDR3 DNA is TGTGCCAGCAGCCTAGGAAGTGACAGGTTCTCCTACGAGCAGTACTTC. Translated, it gives CASSLGSDRFSYEQYF. Filled out from reference TRBV9 and TRBJ2-7, the complete variable domain reads DSGVTQTPKHLITATGQRVTLRCSPRSGDLSVYWYQQSLDQGLQFLIQYYNGEERAKGNILERFSAQQFPDLHSELNLSSLELGDSALYFCASSLGSDRFSYEQYFGPGTRLTVT.

The CDR3 DNA reads as TGTGCCAGCAGTCCCCCGGGACAGGGGGCCTACGAGCAGTACTTC. Translation gives CASSPPGQGAYEQYF. The chain joins TRBV28 to TRBJ2-7; 11 bases line up with TRBD1. Germline CDR1 reads MDHEN; CDR2 reads SYDVKM. V trimming: 5 bases; J trimming: 2 bases; junction bases outside the gene matches: 5. The CDR3 contains 15 residues.

This chain joins TRBV29-1 and TRBJ1-2; D is unclear. CDR3 length: 10 residues. V was pared by 3 bases and J by 3 bases, with 2 bases between. Germline V gene sequence: CDR1 SQVTM, CDR2 ANQGSEA. The DNA of the CDR3 is TGCAGCGTTGATGACTATGGCTACACCTTC. Translated, it gives CSVDDYGYTF. Variable domain in full (rest from reference TRBV29-1 and TRBJ1-2): SAVISQKPSRDICQRGTSLTIQCQVDSQVTMMFWYRQQPGQSLTLIATANQGSEATYESGFVIDKFPISRPNLTFSTLTVSNMSPEDSSIYLCSVDDYGYTFGSGTRLTVV.

This clonotype was detected only a few times. The chain combines TRBV7-9 with TRBJ1-2, with 7 bases that match TRBD1. V dropped 1 base and J dropped 4; count of bases not matched to a gene: 9. Per germline, CDR1 SEHNR and CDR2 FQNEAQ (reference sequence). The CDR3 spans 16 residues. The CDR3 bases are TGTGCCAGCAGCTTAGGTGAAGGGGGCGCGGTCTATGGCTACACCTTC. Translation gives CASSLGEGGAVYGYTF. The whole variable domain, remainder taken from reference TRBV7-9 and TRBJ1-2, is DTGVSQNPRHKITKRGQNVTFRCDPISEHNRLYWYRQTLGQGPEFLTYFQNEAQLEKSRLLSDRFSAERPKGSFSTLEIQRTEQGDSAMYLCASSLGEGGAVYGYTFGSGTRLTVV.

There are a few counts of this clonotype. V gene TRBV7-6 combines with J gene TRBJ2-1; 9 bases are shared with TRBD1. The CDR3 contains 14 residues. Germline CDR1 SGHVS, CDR2 FNYEAQ. V was pared by 8 bases and J by 7 bases, with 9 bases of the junction left unmatched. CDR3 protein: CASSQTGGLNEQFF. DNA of the CDR3: TGTGCCAGCTCTCAGACAGGGGGGTTGAATGAGCAGTTCTTC.

This clonotype was detected a few times. The rearrangement uses TRBV7-9 and TRBJ2-2; D not resolved. V lost 8 bases, J lost 5 bases, and 3 bases lay in between. This CDR3 is 10 amino acids long. Per germline, CDR1 SEHNR and CDR2 FQNEAQ (reference sequence). DNA for the CDR3: TGTGCCAGCTTTACCGGGGAGCTGTTTTTT. Its protein is CASFTGELFF.

The chain employs TRBV7-8 and TRBJ2-1; a possible D gene is TRBD2 (7 bases). The V gene's germline CDR1 is SGHVS and CDR2 FQNEAQ. The germline V and J ends were trimmed by 5 bases and 9 bases, with 23 bases remaining between them. The CDR3 consists of 16 residues. The CDR3 is CASSPLGPRGGTEQFF. The CDR3 nucleotides are TGTGCCAGCAGCCCCCTTGGGCCAAGGGGGGGTACTGAGCAGTTCTTC.

The rearrangement joins TRBV4-2 to TRBJ2-7; 12 bases are shared with TRBD1. Germline V gene data show CDR1 as LGHNA and CDR2 as YNFKEQ. The CDR3 is made up of 16 amino acids. V was clipped by 0 bases and J by 5 bases; unmatched bases: 5. DNA for the CDR3: TGTGCCAGCAGCCAAGAAGTGGGGACAGGGGGCAACGAGCAGTACTTC. Amino acid sequence: CASSQEVGTGGNEQYF.

This clonotype was recorded at least ten times. This chain uses TRBV4-1 with TRBJ1-1; 7 bases are a match to TRBD1. The trim removed 4 bases at V and 6 bases at J, leaving 11 bases unmatched. Germline CDR1 MGHRA, CDR2 YSYEKL. This CDR3 spans 15 amino acids. CDR3 nucleotides: TGCGCCAGCAGCCCCTTCGGACAGGACTCTCCTGAAGCTTTCTTT. Translation: CASSPFGQDSPEAFF.

The sample holds a few counts of this clonotype. The chain recombines TRBV20-1 with TRBJ2-7; D tentatively fits TRBD1 or TRBD2 (5 bases each). This CDR3 is 15 amino acids long. V lost 6 bases and J 5 bases, leaving 23 bases between the germline ends. Germline CDR1 DFQATT, CDR2 SNEGSKA (reference sequence). For the CDR3, the DNA is TGCAGTGCCCGGGACCCTCGGAGCATTTTGAACGAGCAGTACTTC. The encoded protein is CSARDPRSILNEQYF.

A few counts support this clonotype. The chain employs TRBV6-2 or TRBV6-3 and TRBJ2-1, with 7 bases aligning to TRBD1. With 5 bases clipped from V and 4 bases from J, the junction kept 8 bases outside the gene matches. The CDR3 has 15 amino acids. Germline-derived CDR1 and CDR2 are MNHEY and SVGEGT. The CDR3 sequence: CASSPGTATYNEQFF. The DNA for the CDR3 is TGTGCCAGCAGTCCCGGGACAGCTACTTACAATGAGCAGTTCTTC.

Many counts were recorded for this clonotype. CDR3 in DNA: TGTGCCAGCAGTTTCCGTCTTGAGGGGCTTGAACCCCAGCATTTT. Its protein product is CASSFRLEGLEPQHF. This chain uses TRBV28 with TRBJ1-5; D may be TRBD1 (5 bases). The CDR3 consists of 15 residues. Trimming pared 3 bases from V and 10 bases from J, leaving 19 bases between. Germline loops: CDR1 MDHEN, CDR2 SYDVKM.

This clonotype was recorded a few times. V gene TRBV12-3 or TRBV12-4 combines with J gene TRBJ2-5; the D is unclear. This CDR3 comprises 13 residues. Trimming removed 2 bases from V and 2 bases from J, with 6 bases in between. CDR3 DNA: TGTGCCAGCAGTTTATACAGTCAAGAGACCCAGTACTTC. Protein product: CASSLYSQETQYF.

This clonotype was detected ten times or more. V and J are TRBV4-3 and TRBJ2-1; D might be TRBD2 (6 bases). Germline assignment: CDR1 LGHNA and CDR2 YSLEER. The CDR3 runs to 17 residues. Trimming cost V 5 bases and J 4 bases, with 21 bases left between them. This CDR3 reads CASSAGLTPPLYNEQFF. The DNA of the CDR3 is TGCGCCAGCAGCGCGGGACTTACCCCCCCCCTTTACAATGAGCAGTTCTTC.

The gene calls are TRBV4-3 and TRBJ2-7, with D perhaps matching TRBD1 (6 bases). From germline, CDR1 is LGHNA and CDR2 YSLEER. The CDR3 is 15 amino acids. V was trimmed by 0 bases and J by 4 bases, leaving 13 bases between them. As DNA, the CDR3 is TGCGCCAGCAGCCAAGATGGGACATCAAGGTACGAGCAGTACTTC. Its translation is CASSQDGTSRYEQYF.